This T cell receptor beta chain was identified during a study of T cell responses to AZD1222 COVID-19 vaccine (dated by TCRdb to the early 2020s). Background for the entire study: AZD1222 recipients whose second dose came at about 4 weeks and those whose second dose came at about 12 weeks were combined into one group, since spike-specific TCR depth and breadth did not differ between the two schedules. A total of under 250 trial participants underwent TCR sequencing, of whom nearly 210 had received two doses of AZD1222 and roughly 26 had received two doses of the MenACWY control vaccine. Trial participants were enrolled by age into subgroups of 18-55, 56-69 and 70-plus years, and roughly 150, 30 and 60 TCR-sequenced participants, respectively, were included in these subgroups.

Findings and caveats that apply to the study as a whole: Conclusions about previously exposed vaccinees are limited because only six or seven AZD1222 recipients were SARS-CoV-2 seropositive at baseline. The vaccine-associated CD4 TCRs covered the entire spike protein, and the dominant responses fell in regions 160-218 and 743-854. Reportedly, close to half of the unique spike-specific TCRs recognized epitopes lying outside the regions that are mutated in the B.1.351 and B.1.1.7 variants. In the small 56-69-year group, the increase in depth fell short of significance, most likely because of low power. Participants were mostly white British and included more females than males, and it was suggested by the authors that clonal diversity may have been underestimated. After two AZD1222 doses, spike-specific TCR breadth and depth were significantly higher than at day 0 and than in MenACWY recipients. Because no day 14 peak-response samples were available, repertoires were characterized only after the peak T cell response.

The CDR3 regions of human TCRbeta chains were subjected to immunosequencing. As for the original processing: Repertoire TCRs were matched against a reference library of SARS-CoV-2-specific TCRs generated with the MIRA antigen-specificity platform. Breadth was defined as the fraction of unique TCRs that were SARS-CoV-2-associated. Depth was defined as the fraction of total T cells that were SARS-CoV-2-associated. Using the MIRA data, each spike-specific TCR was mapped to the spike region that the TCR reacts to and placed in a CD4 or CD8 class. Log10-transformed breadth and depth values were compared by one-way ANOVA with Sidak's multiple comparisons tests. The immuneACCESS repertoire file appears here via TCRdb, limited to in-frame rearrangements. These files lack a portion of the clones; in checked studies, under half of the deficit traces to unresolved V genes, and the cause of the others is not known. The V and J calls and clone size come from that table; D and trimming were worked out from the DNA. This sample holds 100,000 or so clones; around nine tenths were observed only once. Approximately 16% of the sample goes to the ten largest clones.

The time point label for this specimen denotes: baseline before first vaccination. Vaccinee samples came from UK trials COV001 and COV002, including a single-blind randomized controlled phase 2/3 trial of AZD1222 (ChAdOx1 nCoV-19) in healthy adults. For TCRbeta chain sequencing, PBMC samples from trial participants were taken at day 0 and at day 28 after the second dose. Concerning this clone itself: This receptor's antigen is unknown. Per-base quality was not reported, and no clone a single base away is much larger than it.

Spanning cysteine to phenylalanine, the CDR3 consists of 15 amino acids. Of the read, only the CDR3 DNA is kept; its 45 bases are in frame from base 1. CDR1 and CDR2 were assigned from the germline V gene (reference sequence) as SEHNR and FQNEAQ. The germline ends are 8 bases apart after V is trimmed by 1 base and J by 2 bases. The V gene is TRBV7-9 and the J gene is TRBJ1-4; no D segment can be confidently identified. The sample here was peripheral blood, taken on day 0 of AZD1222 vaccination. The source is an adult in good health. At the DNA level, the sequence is TGTGCCAGCAGCTTAGGGAAGGGTACTAATGAAAAACTGTTTTTT. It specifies CASSLGKGTNEKLFF.